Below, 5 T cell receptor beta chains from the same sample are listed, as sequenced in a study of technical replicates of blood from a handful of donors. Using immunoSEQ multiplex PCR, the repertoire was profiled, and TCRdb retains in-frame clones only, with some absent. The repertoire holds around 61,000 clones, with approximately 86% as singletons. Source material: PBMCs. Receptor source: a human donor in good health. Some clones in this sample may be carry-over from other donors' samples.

The CDR3, as DNA: TGTGCCAGCAGCCCCCGGCGGACTGGTAACAATGAGCAGTTCTTC. This codes for CASSPRRTGNNEQFF. The chain links TRBV5-4 to TRBJ2-1, with D perhaps matching TRBD2 (5 bases). The CDR3 is 15 amino acids. V lost 4 bases and J lost 5, with 16 bases in between. The germline V gene encodes CDR1 SGHNT and CDR2 YYREEE (reference sequence).

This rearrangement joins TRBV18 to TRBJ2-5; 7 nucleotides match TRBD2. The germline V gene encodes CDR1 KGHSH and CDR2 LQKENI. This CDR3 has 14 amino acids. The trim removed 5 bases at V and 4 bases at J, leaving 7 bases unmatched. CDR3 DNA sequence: TGTGCCAGCTCATTAGTTAGCGGGCGAGAGACCCAGTACTTC. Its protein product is CASSLVSGRETQYF.

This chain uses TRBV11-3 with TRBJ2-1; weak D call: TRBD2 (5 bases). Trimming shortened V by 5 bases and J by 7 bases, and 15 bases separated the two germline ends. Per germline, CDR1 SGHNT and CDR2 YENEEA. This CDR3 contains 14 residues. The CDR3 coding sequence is TGTGCCAGCAGCCTTAGGGCGGGCGGGAATGAGCAGTTCTTC. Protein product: CASSLRAGGNEQFF.

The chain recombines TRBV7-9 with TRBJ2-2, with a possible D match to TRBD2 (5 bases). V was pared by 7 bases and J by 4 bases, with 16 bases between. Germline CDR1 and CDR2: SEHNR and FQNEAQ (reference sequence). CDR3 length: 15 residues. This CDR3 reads CASTAGSLSTGELFF. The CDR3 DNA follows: TGTGCCAGCACCGCGGGCAGTCTTTCCACCGGGGAGCTGTTTTTT. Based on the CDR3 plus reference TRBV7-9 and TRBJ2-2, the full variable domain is DTGVSQNPRHKITKRGQNVTFRCDPISEHNRLYWYRQTLGQGPEFLTYFQNEAQLEKSRLLSDRFSAERPKGSFSTLEIQRTEQGDSAMYLCASTAGSLSTGELFFGEGSRLTVL.

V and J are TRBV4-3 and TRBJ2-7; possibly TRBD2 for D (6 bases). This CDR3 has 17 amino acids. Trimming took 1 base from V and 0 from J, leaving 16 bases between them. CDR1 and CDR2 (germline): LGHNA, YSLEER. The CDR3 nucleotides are TGCGCCAGCAGCCAAGGATTACGGGGGTCGAGCTCCTACGAGCAGTACTTC. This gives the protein CASSQGLRGSSSYEQYF.